Sequencing of this T cell receptor beta chain was carried out in a study of T-cell memory formation after mild COVID-19. Study-wide results and limits: Mostly located in CM and EM were contracting CD4+ clones, with contracting CD8+ clones located in EMRA. Day 37-peaking second-wave clones had unconfirmed SARS-CoV-2 specificity. Cross-reactive memory appears to have joined, as suggested by some responding clones showing up in pre-infection memory.

CDR1 and CDR2 from the germline V gene are MNHNS and SASEGT. The CDR3 extends over 16 amino acids. V was pared by 7 bases and J by 1 base, with 17 bases between. 5'RACE primed at constant segments yielded TCR alpha and TCR beta cDNA libraries bearing sample barcodes and UMIs. TCRdb itself ran the 5' RACE reads through MiXCR, one entry per CDR3 protein. The sample carries more than 70,000 distinct CDR3 sequences, around 13% recorded once. This clonotype was found a few times. Antigen unknown. The receptor's source is an adult woman who had mild COVID-19 (a few samples of this study predate the infection). Cell type and time point are not known. Sample: PBMCs or a T cell subset sorted from them (not recorded which). The chain combines TRBV6-1 with TRBJ2-1; no clear D. The CDR3, as DNA: TGTGCCAGCATGGTCCTCCGACGCGCATCCTACAATGAGCAGTTCTTC. This gives the protein CASMVLRRASYNEQFF.